These 19 T cell receptor beta chains came from one sample sequenced in a study of T cell responses to AZD1222 COVID-19 vaccine. Libraries were prepared by immunoSEQ multiplex PCR; TCRdb keeps only in-frame clonotypes and omits some of them. The data hold 95,000 to 100,000 clones, with 85% to 90% observed a single time. The material sequenced was peripheral blood, taken 28 days after the second AZD1222 dose. These TCRs come from an adult who received the AZD1222 COVID-19 vaccine.

The chain recombines TRBV5-4 with TRBJ2-1; D gene unclear. Trimming removed 0 bases at V and 15 bases at J, with 13 bases between. Germline-derived CDR1 and CDR2 are SGHNT and YYREEE (reference sequence). CDR3 size: 12 residues. CDR3 bases: TGTGCCAGCAGCTTGGATCCCTTTTCTCCGTTCTTC. It translates to CASSLDPFSPFF.

The J gene is TRBJ1-4, the V gene TRBV18; D not resolved. Trimming removed 4 bases at V and 3 bases at J, with 9 bases between. The CDR3 has 14 amino acids. Germline V gene data show CDR1 as KGHSH and CDR2 as LQKENI. In DNA, the CDR3 is TGTGCCAGCTCACTTGCTGGAGCTAATGAAAAACTGTTTTTT. Amino acids: CASSLAGANEKLFF.

The CDR3 region is CASIGGRGGYTF. The DNA for the CDR3 is TGTGCCAGCATTGGGGGGCGGGGAGGCTACACCTTC. The chain employs TRBV2 and TRBJ1-2; possibly TRBD1 for D (6 bases). The CDR3 is 12 residues long. V was trimmed by 7 bases and J by 8 bases, leaving 14 bases between them. The germline CDR1 and CDR2 sequences are SNHLY and FYNNEI.

This rearrangement joins TRBV19 to TRBJ1-5; D gene unclear. The ends were cut back, 3 bases at V and 4 bases at J, with 10 bases in the middle. This CDR3 is 14 amino acids long. CDR1 LNHDA and CDR2 SQIVND come from the germline V gene (reference sequence). CDR3 amino acids: CASSMVWGNQPQHF. CDR3 coding DNA: TGTGCCAGTAGTATGGTGTGGGGTAATCAGCCCCAGCATTTT.

Here the CDR3 DNA reads TGTGCCAGCAGTGAACAGGCAGGCCAAGAGACCCAGTACTTC. As protein: CASSEQAGQETQYF. The chain uses TRBV6-1 and TRBJ2-5; D gene ambiguous. Per the germline V gene, CDR1 is MNHNS and CDR2 is SASEGT. V was clipped by 2 bases and J by 1 base, with 8 bases between them. CDR3 size: 14 residues.

This chain joins TRBV7-9 and TRBJ2-1; D may be TRBD1 (6 bases). CDR1 and CDR2 (germline): SEHNR, FQNEAQ (reference sequence). The V end lost 4 bases, the J end lost 6 bases, and 16 bases lay between the germline ends. CDR3 length: 15 residues. The CDR3 DNA reads as TGTGCCAGCAGCTATCGGACCACAGGGCTCAATGAGCAGTTCTTC. Encoded protein: CASSYRTTGLNEQFF.

The V gene is TRBV29-1, the J gene TRBJ1-1, with D possibly TRBD1 on 6 matching bases. V gave up 5 bases and J gave up 0 bases, with 10 bases separating them. The CDR3 length is 13 residues. The V gene's germline CDR1 is SQVTM and CDR2 ANQGSEA. This CDR3 reads CSVSQGMNTEAFF. The CDR3 DNA is TGCAGCGTTTCCCAGGGGATGAACACTGAAGCTTTCTTT.

V and J are TRBV7-3 and TRBJ2-1; 7 positions agree with TRBD2. CDR3 length: 13 residues. V was pared by 5 bases and J by 8 bases, with 6 bases of the junction left unmatched. In germline, CDR1 is SGHTA, CDR2 FQGTGA. CDR3 region: CASSLSTSDEQFF. The CDR3 nucleotides are TGTGCCAGCAGCCTCTCAACTAGCGATGAGCAGTTCTTC.

The genes are TRBV2 and TRBJ2-7; 8 bases are a match to TRBD2. The germline gives CDR1 SNHLY, CDR2 FYNNEI. V dropped 3 bases and J dropped 3; count of bases not matched to a gene: 7. CDR3 length equals 15 residues. CDR3 in amino acids: CASSDSLAGLYEQYF. In DNA form, the CDR3 reads TGTGCCAGCAGTGACTCGTTAGCGGGGCTCTACGAGCAGTACTTC.

The V and J genes are TRBV2 and TRBJ2-2; 15 bases align to TRBD2. The CDR3 spans 19 residues. Germline V gene lookup returns CDR1 SNHLY and CDR2 FYNNEI. After removal of 2 bases from V and 7 bases from J, the junction contained 11 bases not matched to a gene. The CDR3 DNA sequence: TGTGCCAGCAGTGAAAAGGGGGGACTAGCGGGAGGTTTCCTCGGGGAGCTGTTTTTT. The encoded protein is CASSEKGGLAGGFLGELFF.

The genes are TRBV6-5 and TRBJ2-7, with 11 nucleotides matching TRBD2. Germline trimming cut 7 bases from V and 3 bases from J; bases unmatched to any gene: 8. Germline assignment: CDR1 MNHEY and CDR2 SVGAGI. This CDR3 has 15 residues. CDR3 amino acids: CASTLTSGSSYEQYF. CDR3 sequence (DNA): TGTGCCAGCACGCTAACTAGCGGGAGTAGCTACGAGCAGTACTTC.

V usage is TRBV28 and J usage is TRBJ2-6, with no clear D. The germline V gene encodes CDR1 MDHEN and CDR2 SYDVKM. V was trimmed by 5 bases and J by 0 bases, leaving 8 bases between them. The length of the CDR3 is 15 residues. The CDR3 coding sequence is TGTGCCAGCAGTCCCCAGATCTCTGGGGCCAACGTCCTGACTTTC. It specifies CASSPQISGANVLTF.

The chain joins TRBV5-1 to TRBJ2-2; the match to TRBD2 covers 9 bases. V gave up 4 bases and J gave up 4 bases; unmatched junction bases: 11. The CDR3 loop spans 17 amino acids. Per the germline V gene, CDR1 is SGHRS and CDR2 is YFSETQ. For the CDR3, the DNA is TGCGCCAGCAGCACACAGGGACTAGCCTTCGGCACCGGGGAGCTGTTTTTT. It codes for CASSTQGLAFGTGELFF.

The chain joins TRBV28 to TRBJ2-1, with a possible D match to TRBD2 (5 bases). V was shortened by 5 bases and J by 3 bases, with 14 bases between the two germline ends. The CDR3 consists of 15 residues. The V gene's germline CDR1 is MDHEN and CDR2 SYDVKM. In nucleotides, the CDR3 is TGTGCCAGCAGTCCGGCTAGCCAAGGCTACAATGAGCAGTTCTTC. Protein: CASSPASQGYNEQFF. The variable domain in full, with the rest retrieved from reference TRBV28 and TRBJ2-1, is DVKVTQSSRYLVKRTGEKVFLECVQDMDHENMFWYRQDPGLGLRLIYFSYDVKMKEKGDIPEGYSVSREKKERFSLILESASTNQTSMYLCASSPASQGYNEQFFGPGTRLTVL.

The chain recombines TRBV2 with TRBJ2-5; either TRBD1 or TRBD2 may supply D (6 bases each). The ends were cut back, 6 bases at V and 5 bases at J, with 10 bases in the middle. Germline lookup yields CDR1 SNHLY and CDR2 FYNNEI. The CDR3 is 12 residues long. The CDR3 DNA is TGTGCCAGCAGGAAAGGGGGGGAGACCCAGTACTTC. Encoded protein: CASRKGGETQYF.

The chain uses TRBV11-2 and TRBJ2-7; TRBD1 agrees at 10 bases. The CDR3 is made up of 15 amino acids. The junction had 7 bases not matched to a gene; V was cut back by 5 bases and J by 3 bases. Germline CDR1 and CDR2: SGHAT and FQNNGV. The CDR3 reads CASSPRQGASYEQYF. Written as DNA, the CDR3 is TGTGCCAGCAGCCCGCGACAGGGGGCGAGCTACGAGCAGTACTTC.

V gene TRBV10-3 combines with J gene TRBJ2-1; 8 nucleotides agree with TRBD2. The CDR3 is 16 residues long. CDR1 is ENHRY and CDR2 is SYGVKD in the germline V gene. V shed 0 bases, J shed 11 bases, and the junction held 12 bases outside the gene matches. The DNA of the CDR3 is TGTGCCATCAGTGAGTCTTCCCCGGGACTAGATGTGCAGCAGTTCTTC. This codes for CAISESSPGLDVQQFF.

V and J are TRBV6-5 and TRBJ1-1; D is unclear. This CDR3 spans 12 amino acids. The germline gives CDR1 MNHEY, CDR2 SVGAGI. Trimming left V 6 bases short and J 1 base short, with 6 bases between. The CDR3 DNA sequence: TGTGCCAGCAGCGACCAGAACACTGAAGCTTTCTTT. This translates into CASSDQNTEAFF.

This chain connects TRBV3-1 (or the pseudogene TRBV3-2) to TRBJ1-5; 10 bases are shared with TRBD1. Germline CDR1 LGHDT, CDR2 YNNKEL (reference sequence). The CDR3 is 16 amino acids. Trimming removed 4 bases from V and 2 bases from J; junction bases left unmatched: 5. CDR3: CASSPGQGIGNQPQHF. The CDR3 DNA is TGTGCCAGCAGCCCGGGACAGGGGATCGGCAATCAGCCCCAGCATTTT.